The 24 T cell receptor beta chains presented below share a single source sample, sequenced in a study of T-cell memory formation after mild COVID-19 (dated by TCRdb to the early 2020s). Receptors were amplified or captured by 5' RACE. Reads for this sample came from an Illumina NovaSeq 6000. TCRdb trimmed the raw reads at Q25, called clones with MiXCR and kept productive beta chains. Rows are unified per CDR3 protein, each entry keeping the most common DNA and genes. In this sample the table shows more than 150,000 distinct CDR3 sequences, under 20% of which occur a single time. The ten most abundant clones make up more than 3% of the sample. Material: PBMCs or a T cell subset sorted from them (not recorded which). These receptors were collected from a man aged 18 to 29 who had mild COVID-19 (a few samples of this study predate the infection). The sample titles of this study are shuffled in the database, so cell type and time point are left out; the donor was told from shared clones.

The V gene is TRBV6-2 or TRBV6-3, the J gene TRBJ1-2, with a tentative D call TRBD1 (5 bases). Trimming cost V 0 bases and J 5 bases, with 10 bases left between them. CDR3 length equals 14 residues. Per germline, CDR1 MNHEY and CDR2 SVGEGT. In DNA form, the CDR3 reads TGTGCCAGCAGTTACTCGATGGGGACTTATGGCTACACCTTC. Protein product: CASSYSMGTYGYTF.

This chain joins TRBV5-1 and TRBJ1-1; D is ambiguous. The CDR3 totals 15 residues. Deletions cut 4 bases from V and 4 bases from J, with 17 bases between. CDR1 and CDR2 from the germline V gene are SGHRS and YFSETQ. The CDR3 sequence: CASSTDLTPTTEAFF. In DNA form, the CDR3 reads TGCGCCAGCAGCACGGACCTTACCCCAACCACTGAAGCTTTCTTT.

This clonotype was picked up many times. This chain uses TRBV6-5 with TRBJ1-1, with TRBD1 matching 9 bases. The germline V gene encodes CDR1 MNHEY and CDR2 SVGAGI. V lost 5 bases, J lost 4 bases, and 8 bases stayed unmatched. CDR3 length equals 15 residues. Here the CDR3 reads CASSRPGQGGTEAFF. Here the CDR3 DNA reads TGTGCCAGCAGTCGACCGGGACAGGGAGGCACTGAAGCTTTCTTT.

The rearrangement links TRBV7-9 to TRBJ2-3, with 9 bases aligning to TRBD2. Germline loops: CDR1 SEHNR, CDR2 FQNEAQ (reference sequence). This CDR3 spans 16 amino acids. The ends lost 3 bases at V and 3 bases at J; junction bases unmatched: 7. CDR3 nucleotide sequence: TGTGCCAGCAGCTTCTCGGGACTAGCAGGGACAGATACGCAGTATTTT. It encodes CASSFSGLAGTDTQYF.

This clonotype was picked up a small number of times. The V gene is TRBV4-3, the J gene TRBJ2-5, with D possibly TRBD1 on 5 matching bases. Trimming removed 5 bases from V and 5 bases from J, with 15 bases in between. CDR3 length equals 14 residues. Germline lookup yields CDR1 LGHNA and CDR2 YSLEER. CDR3 sequence: CASSADRLGETQYF. CDR3 nucleotides: TGCGCCAGCAGCGCCGACAGATTGGGGGAGACCCAGTACTTC.

CDR3 protein: CASSPRVSTDTQYF. In DNA, the CDR3 is TGTGCCAGCTCACCAAGAGTTAGCACAGATACGCAGTATTTT. This sequence joins TRBV18 and TRBJ2-3; D is unclear. Trimming removed 2 bases from V and 0 bases from J, with 6 bases in between. The CDR3 length is 14 residues. From germline, CDR1 is KGHSH and CDR2 LQKENI. Variable domain in full (rest from reference TRBV18 and TRBJ2-3): NAGVMQNPRHLVRRRGQEARLRCSPMKGHSHVYWYRQLPEEGLKFMVYLQKENIIDESGMPKERFSAEFPKEGPSILRIQQVVRGDSAAYFCASSPRVSTDTQYFGPGTRLTVL.

The V gene is TRBV7-9, the J gene TRBJ1-4; D not certain. Germline V gene sequence: CDR1 SEHNR, CDR2 FQNEAQ (reference sequence). The CDR3 runs to 15 residues. Deletions cut 4 bases from V and 5 bases from J, with 14 bases between. Here the CDR3 DNA reads TGTGCCAGCAGCTCTAGGGTGGGATTAAATGAAAAACTGTTTTTT. Residues: CASSSRVGLNEKLFF.

The chain is built from TRBV6-5 and TRBJ1-2, with 7 nucleotides matching TRBD1. After removal of 9 bases from V and 7 bases from J, the junction contained 11 bases not matched to a gene. Germline CDR1 MNHEY, CDR2 SVGAGI. The CDR3 extends over 13 amino acids. This chain's CDR3 is CASCNGQATGYTF. Written as DNA, the CDR3 is TGTGCCAGTTGTAACGGACAGGCGACTGGCTACACCTTC.

This clonotype was observed many times. Germline is not matched at one junction end, which may reflect a read error. The rearrangement joins TRBV7-9 to TRBJ1-1; D is ambiguous. This CDR3 spans 13 amino acids. CDR1 and CDR2 (germline): SEHNR, FQNEAQ (reference sequence). The DNA for the CDR3 is TGCGCCAGCAGCTTGGGGTGGAACACTGAAGCTTTCTTT. The encoded protein is CASSLGWNTEAFF.

This clonotype was picked up a small number of times. The chain combines TRBV4-2 with TRBJ2-7; D perhaps matches TRBD2 (5 bases). V was cut by 0 bases and J by 2 bases, with 11 bases left in between. CDR1 is LGHNA, CDR2 YNFKEQ, per germline. The CDR3 is made up of 15 amino acids. The CDR3 loop reads CASSQDTPGTYEQYF. The CDR3 nucleotides are TGTGCCAGCAGCCAAGATACCCCGGGAACCTACGAGCAGTACTTC.

This clonotype appeared a few times. The chain has TRBV5-1 and TRBJ1-5; a possible D gene is TRBD1 (6 bases). The V and J ends lost 0 bases and 0 bases respectively, with 7 bases between them. The CDR3 loop spans 15 amino acids. Germline lookup yields CDR1 SGHRS and CDR2 YFSETQ. The CDR3 sequence: CASSLAGDSNQPQHF. The CDR3 DNA is TGCGCCAGCAGCTTGGCAGGGGATAGCAATCAGCCCCAGCATTTT.

This clonotype was found a few times. CDR3 coding DNA: TGCGCCAGCAGCGCGGGCGGGACAGGGGGTCGGGAGCAGTTCTTC. As protein: CASSAGGTGGREQFF. The gene calls are TRBV5-1 and TRBJ2-1, with 11 bases aligning to TRBD1. The CDR3 totals 15 residues. The germline V gene has CDR1 SGHRS and CDR2 YFSETQ. Trimming removed 4 bases from V and 10 bases from J; junction bases left unmatched: 10.

This clonotype was counted at least ten times. This chain joins TRBV6-5 and TRBJ1-6, with no clear D. CDR3 length: 17 amino acids. CDR1 is MNHEY, CDR2 SVGAGI, per germline. V was shortened by 2 bases and J by 0 bases, with 11 bases between the two germline ends. This chain's CDR3 is CASSYDTSSSYNSPLHF. In nucleotides, the CDR3 is TGTGCCAGCAGTTACGACACTTCGAGCTCCTATAATTCACCCCTCCACTTT.

This clonotype was counted only a few times. The chain joins TRBV9 to TRBJ2-2, with 10 bases that match TRBD2. The CDR3 spans 17 residues. The J segment lost 2 bases and the V segment lost 0 bases, leaving 4 bases of the junction unmatched. Germline CDR1 SGDLS, CDR2 YYNGEE. The CDR3 reads CASSVGKRGGNTGELFF. CDR3 nucleotide sequence: TGTGCCAGCAGCGTAGGAAAGCGGGGGGGTAACACCGGGGAGCTGTTTTTT.

This clonotype was seen ten or more times. The chain's CDR3 is CSALGQNYNSPLHF. CDR3 nucleotides: TGCAGTGCCCTGGGACAGAACTATAATTCACCCCTCCACTTT. This chain joins TRBV20-1 and TRBJ1-6; 7 bases match TRBD1. The length of the CDR3 is 14 residues. Germline CDR1 is DFQATT and CDR2 is SNEGSKA (reference sequence). V shed 6 bases and J 3 bases; nucleotides not matched to a gene: 5.

This chain connects TRBV18 to TRBJ1-2; D possibly corresponds to TRBD1 (5 bases). The CDR3 covers 14 residues. CDR1 is KGHSH, CDR2 LQKENI, per germline. The V gene lost 10 bases and the J gene lost 6 bases, with 21 bases spanning the gap. The CDR3 reads CATRSGYFSDGYTF. CDR3 DNA sequence: TGTGCCACAAGATCAGGGTACTTTTCCGATGGCTACACCTTC.

The CDR3 is CSASRTVYGYTF. CDR3 nucleotide sequence: TGCAGTGCTAGTAGGACGGTATATGGCTACACCTTC. This chain joins TRBV20-1 and TRBJ1-2; the D is unclear. CDR1 is DFQATT and CDR2 is SNEGSKA in the germline V gene (reference sequence). Trimming shortened V by 3 bases and J by 5 bases, and 10 bases separated the two germline ends. This CDR3 has 12 amino acids.

This chain connects TRBV7-3 to TRBJ1-6; D is possibly TRBD1 (6 bases). CDR1 and CDR2 from the germline V gene are SGHTA and FQGTGA. The CDR3 loop spans 14 amino acids. V was cut by 3 bases and J by 10 bases, with 13 bases left in between. CDR3 region: CASSLGQSRSPLHF. The DNA of the CDR3 is TGTGCCAGCAGCTTGGGACAAAGCCGATCACCCCTCCACTTT.

CDR3 DNA sequence: TGTGCCAGCAGCGTAGTTTTCCGGGGGGACACTGAAGCTTTCTTT. It specifies CASSVVFRGDTEAFF. The chain carries TRBV9 and TRBJ1-1; TRBD1 might be the D (5 bases). V was clipped by 0 bases and J by 3 bases, with 12 bases between them. This CDR3 is built from 15 residues. The V gene's germline CDR1 is SGDLS and CDR2 YYNGEE.

V is TRBV27 and J is TRBJ2-6; D is possibly TRBD1 (5 bases). V lost 10 bases to trimming and J lost 0 bases, with 16 bases between them. The CDR3 is made up of 16 amino acids. Germline CDR1 reads MNHEY; CDR2 reads SMNVEV (reference sequence). CDR3 bases: TGTGCCAACATCACCGACAGAAACTCTGGGGCCAACGTCCTGACTTTC. This codes for CANITDRNSGANVLTF.

The genes are TRBV7-9 and TRBJ2-7; 8 bases map to TRBD1. The J segment lost 4 bases and the V segment lost 3 bases, leaving 8 bases of the junction unmatched. This CDR3 comprises 15 residues. Germline CDR1 SEHNR, CDR2 FQNEAQ (reference sequence). The chain's CDR3 is CASSLAGTGIYEQYV. CDR3 nucleotide sequence: TGTGCCAGCAGCTTGGCCGGGACAGGTATATACGAGCAGTACGTC.

The gene calls are TRBV4-3 and TRBJ2-1, with a tentative D call TRBD1 (7 bases). Germline CDR1 LGHNA, CDR2 YSLEER. Between the trimmed V and J ends, which lost 4 bases and 8 bases, there was a span of 12 bases. CDR3 length: 13 amino acids. In DNA form, the CDR3 reads TGCGCCAGCAGCCCAGACAGGGACTATGAGCAGTTCTTC. Residues: CASSPDRDYEQFF.

This clonotype was found a few times. This chain uses TRBV7-2 with TRBJ2-7; D unresolved. The CDR3 totals 13 residues. Trimming cost V 5 bases and J 6 bases, with 14 bases left between them. Germline values: CDR1 SGHTA, CDR2 FQGNSA. CDR3 residues: CASSPDGPVEQYF. Here the CDR3 DNA reads TGTGCCAGCAGCCCCGACGGTCCGGTCGAGCAGTACTTC.

The sample holds many counts of this clonotype. This rearrangement joins TRBV18 to TRBJ2-4; 10 bases align to TRBD1. Trimming at V came to 6 bases and at J to 6 bases, leaving 5 bases not matched to a gene. From germline, CDR1 is KGHSH and CDR2 LQKENI. CDR3 length: 14 residues. The DNA of the CDR3 is TGTGCCAGCTCGCCGGACAGGGGGAGAAACATTCAGTACTTC. Its translation: CASSPDRGRNIQYF.